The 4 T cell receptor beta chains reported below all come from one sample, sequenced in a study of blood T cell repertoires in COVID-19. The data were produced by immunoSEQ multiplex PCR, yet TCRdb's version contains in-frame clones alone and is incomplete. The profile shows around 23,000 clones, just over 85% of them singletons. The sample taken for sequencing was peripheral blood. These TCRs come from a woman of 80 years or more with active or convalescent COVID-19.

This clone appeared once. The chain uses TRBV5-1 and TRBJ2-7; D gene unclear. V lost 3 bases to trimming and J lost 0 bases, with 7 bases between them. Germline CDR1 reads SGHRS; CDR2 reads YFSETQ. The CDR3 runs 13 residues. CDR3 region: CASSSWSSYEQYF. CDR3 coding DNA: TGCGCCAGCAGCTCCTGGAGCTCCTACGAGCAGTACTTC.

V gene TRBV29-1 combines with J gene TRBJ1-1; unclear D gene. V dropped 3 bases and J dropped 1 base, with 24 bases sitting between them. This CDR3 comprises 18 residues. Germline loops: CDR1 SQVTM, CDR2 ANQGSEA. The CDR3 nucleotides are TGCAGCGTTGAGAAGGAGAGCTCGTTCTGGAGGACGAACACTGAAGCTTTCTTT. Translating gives CSVEKESSFWRTNTEAFF.

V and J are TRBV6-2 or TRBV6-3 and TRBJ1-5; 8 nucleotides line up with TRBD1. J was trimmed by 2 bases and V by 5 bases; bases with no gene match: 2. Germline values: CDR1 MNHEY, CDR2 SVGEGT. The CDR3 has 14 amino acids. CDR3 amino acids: CASSPTGGNQPQHF. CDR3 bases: TGTGCCAGCAGTCCGACAGGGGGCAATCAGCCCCAGCATTTT.

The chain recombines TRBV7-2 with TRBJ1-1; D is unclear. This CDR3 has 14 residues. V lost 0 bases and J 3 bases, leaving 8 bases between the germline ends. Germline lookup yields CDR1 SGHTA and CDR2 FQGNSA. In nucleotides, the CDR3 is TGTGCCAGCAGCTTAGCAGGGAGATACACTGAAGCTTTCTTT. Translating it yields CASSLAGRYTEAFF. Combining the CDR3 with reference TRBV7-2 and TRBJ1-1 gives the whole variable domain GAGVSQSPSNKVTEKGKDVELRCDPISGHTALYWYRQSLGQGLEFLIYFQGNSAPDKSGLPSDRFSAERTGGSVSTLTIQRTQQEDSAVYLCASSLAGRYTEAFFGQGTRLTVV.